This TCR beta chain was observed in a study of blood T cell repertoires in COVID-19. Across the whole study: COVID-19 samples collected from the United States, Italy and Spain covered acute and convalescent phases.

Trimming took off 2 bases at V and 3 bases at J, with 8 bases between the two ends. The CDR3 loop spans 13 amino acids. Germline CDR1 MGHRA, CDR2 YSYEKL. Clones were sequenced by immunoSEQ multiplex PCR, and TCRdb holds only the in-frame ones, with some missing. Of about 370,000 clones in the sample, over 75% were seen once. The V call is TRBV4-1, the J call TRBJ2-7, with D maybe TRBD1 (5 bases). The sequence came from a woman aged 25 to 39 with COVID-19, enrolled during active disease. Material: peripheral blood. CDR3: CASSQWQGYEQYF. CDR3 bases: TGCGCCAGCAGCCAATGGCAGGGCTACGAGCAGTACTTC.